This TCR beta chain was recorded in a study of T cell responses to AZD1222 COVID-19 vaccine. The assay was immunoSEQ multiplex PCR, and TCRdb's table has in-frame clones only and misses some. The top ten clones hold about 1% of a sample with 210,000 or so clones, roughly 91% of them seen once. Study findings and constraints: Mostly white British, mostly female donors; authors suggested clonal diversity may be underestimated. Repertoires were sampled only after the peak T cell response.

On this clone: What it binds is not known.

Germline lookup yields CDR1 SGHRS and CDR2 YFSETQ. The length of the CDR3 is 14 residues. V lost 1 base and J lost 3, with 10 bases in between. The chain carries TRBV5-1 and TRBJ2-5; no clear D. The sample here was peripheral blood, taken on day 0 of MenACWY control vaccination. The TCR originated in an adult in good health. In DNA form, the CDR3 reads TGCGCCAGCAGCTTGCAAGGCCCTGAAGAGACCCAGTACTTC. Its protein is CASSLQGPEETQYF.